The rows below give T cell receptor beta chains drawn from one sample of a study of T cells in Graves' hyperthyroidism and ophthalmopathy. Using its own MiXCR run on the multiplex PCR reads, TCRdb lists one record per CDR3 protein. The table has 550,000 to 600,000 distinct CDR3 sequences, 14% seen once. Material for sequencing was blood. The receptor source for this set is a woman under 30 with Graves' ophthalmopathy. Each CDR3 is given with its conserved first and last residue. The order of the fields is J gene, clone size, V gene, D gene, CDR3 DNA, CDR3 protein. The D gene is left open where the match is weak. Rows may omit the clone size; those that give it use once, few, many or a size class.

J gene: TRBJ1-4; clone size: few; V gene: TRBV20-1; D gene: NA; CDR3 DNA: TGCAGTGCCGGACCTGCCGTGAATGAAAAACTGTTTTTT; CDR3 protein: CSAGPAVNEKLFF
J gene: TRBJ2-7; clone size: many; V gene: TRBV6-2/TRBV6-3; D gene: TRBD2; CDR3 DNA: TGTGCCAGCAGGACTAGCGGGATCTCCTACGAGCAGTACTTC; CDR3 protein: CASRTSGISYEQYF
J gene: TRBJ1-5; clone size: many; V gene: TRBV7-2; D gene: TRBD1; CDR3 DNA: TGTGCCAGCAGTCCTACGGGACAGGGTTTGGATCAGCCCCAGCATTTT; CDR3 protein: CASSPTGQGLDQPQHF
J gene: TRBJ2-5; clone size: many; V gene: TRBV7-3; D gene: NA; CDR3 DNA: TGTGCCAGCAGCTCTCATGCTGGTGAAGAGACCCAGTACTTC; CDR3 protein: CASSSHAGEETQYF
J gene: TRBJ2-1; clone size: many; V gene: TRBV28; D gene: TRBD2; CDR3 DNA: TGTGCCAGCAGTTTTAGCGGGAGGCCTCCTGGGGAGAATGAGCAGTTCTTC; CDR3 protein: CASSFSGRPPGENEQFF
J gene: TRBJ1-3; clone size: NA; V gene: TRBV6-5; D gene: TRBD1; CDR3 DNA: TGTGCCAGCAGTTACTCAGTGGGACAGGGGACCATATATTTT; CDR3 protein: CASSYSVGQGTIYF
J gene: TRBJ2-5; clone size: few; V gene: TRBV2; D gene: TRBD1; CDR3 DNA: TGTGCCAGCAGCCCTAGGACAGGGCGGGATCATTCGTACTTC; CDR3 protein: CASSPRTGRDHSYF
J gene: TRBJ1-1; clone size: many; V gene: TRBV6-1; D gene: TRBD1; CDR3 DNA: TGTGCCAGCAGTGAAAGGGGAGGGGGCTACACTGAAGCTTTCTTT; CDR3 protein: CASSERGGGYTEAFF
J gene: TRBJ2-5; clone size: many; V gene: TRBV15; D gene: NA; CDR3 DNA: TGTGCCACCAGCAGAAAAGGGGCCCAGTACCAAGAGACCCAGTACTTC; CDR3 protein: CATSRKGAQYQETQYF
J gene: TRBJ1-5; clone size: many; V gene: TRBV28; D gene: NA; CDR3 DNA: TGTGCCAGCAGCTCCGACGGAGCCCTAATCAATCAGCCCCAGCATTTT; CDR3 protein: CASSSDGALINQPQHF
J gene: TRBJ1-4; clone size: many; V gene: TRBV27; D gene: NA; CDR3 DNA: TGTGCCAGCAGTTGGGGGGGTCGTAATGAAAAACTGTTTTTT; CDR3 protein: CASSWGGRNEKLFF
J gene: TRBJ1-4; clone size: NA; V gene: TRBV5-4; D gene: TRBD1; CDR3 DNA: TGTGCCAGCAGCTTGTTTGGACAGGGACATGAAAAACTGTTTTTT; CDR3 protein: CASSLFGQGHEKLFF
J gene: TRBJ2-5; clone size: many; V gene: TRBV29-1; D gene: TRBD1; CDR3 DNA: TGCAGCGTTCCGGGACAGGGGAGGATTTCGGAGACCCAGTACTTC; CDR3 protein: CSVPGQGRISETQYF
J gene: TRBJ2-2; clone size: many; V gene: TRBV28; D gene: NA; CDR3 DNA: TGTGCCAGCAGTAGCCGGACCGGGGAGCTGTTTTTT; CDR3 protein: CASSSRTGELFF
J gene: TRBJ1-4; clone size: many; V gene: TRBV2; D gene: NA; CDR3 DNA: TGTGCCAGCAACCCAGACGGTTATAATGAAAAACTGTTTTTT; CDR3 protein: CASNPDGYNEKLFF
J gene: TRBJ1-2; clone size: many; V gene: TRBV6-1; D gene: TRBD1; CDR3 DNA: TGTGCCAGCAGTTACTTGACGGGACAGGATTATGGCTACACCTTC; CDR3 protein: CASSYLTGQDYGYTF
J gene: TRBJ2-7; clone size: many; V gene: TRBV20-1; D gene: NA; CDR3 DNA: TGCAGTGCCCGGATGACCTCCTACGAGCAGTACTTC; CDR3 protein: CSARMTSYEQYF
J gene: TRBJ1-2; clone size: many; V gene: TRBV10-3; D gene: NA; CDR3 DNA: TGTGCCATCTCGCAGACTTCCGGGACGGTGAACTATGGCTACACCTTC; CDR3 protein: CAISQTSGTVNYGYTF
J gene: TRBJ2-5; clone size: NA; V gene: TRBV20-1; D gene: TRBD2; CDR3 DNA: TGCAGTGCTAGAGGCCGAACTAGCGGGGATATCCAGTACTTC; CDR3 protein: CSARGRTSGDIQYF
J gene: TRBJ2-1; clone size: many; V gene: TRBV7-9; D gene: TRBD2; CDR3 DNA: TGTGCCCTAGTACTAGCGGGATATAATGAGCAGTTCTTC; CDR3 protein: CALVLAGYNEQFF
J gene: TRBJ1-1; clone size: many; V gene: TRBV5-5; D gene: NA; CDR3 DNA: TGTGCCAGCAGCTTGGTCGATAGGGGTACGAACACTGAAGCTTTCTTT; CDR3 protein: CASSLVDRGTNTEAFF
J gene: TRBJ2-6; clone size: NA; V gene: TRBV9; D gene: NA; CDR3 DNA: TGTGCCAGCAGCGTAGCACACGGCACTGGGGCCAACGTCCTGACTTTC; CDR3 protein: CASSVAHGTGANVLTF
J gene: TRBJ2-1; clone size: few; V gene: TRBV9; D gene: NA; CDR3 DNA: TGTGCCAGCAGCGTAGGGGGGGGCGTTAGGGATGAGCAGTTCTTC; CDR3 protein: CASSVGGGVRDEQFF
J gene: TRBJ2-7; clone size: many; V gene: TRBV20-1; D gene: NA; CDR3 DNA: TGCAGTGCTAGAGATCTGCCAAGGGGGAAGGCCTACGAGCAGTACTTC; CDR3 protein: CSARDLPRGKAYEQYF
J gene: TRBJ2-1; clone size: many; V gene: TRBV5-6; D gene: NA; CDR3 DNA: TGTGCCAGCAGCTTGGCAGGGGACTACAATGAGCAGTTCTTC; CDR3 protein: CASSLAGDYNEQFF
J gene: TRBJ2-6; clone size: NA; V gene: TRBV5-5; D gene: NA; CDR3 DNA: TGTGCCAGCAGCTCCCCAGAGGCGGATAGCTCTGGGGCCAACGTCCTGACTTTC; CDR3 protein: CASSSPEADSSGANVLTF
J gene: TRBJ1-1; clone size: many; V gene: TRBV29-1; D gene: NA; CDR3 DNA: TGCAGCGTTGAAGAAGGGGGGCTTAACACTGAAGCTTTCTTT; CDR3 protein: CSVEEGGLNTEAFF